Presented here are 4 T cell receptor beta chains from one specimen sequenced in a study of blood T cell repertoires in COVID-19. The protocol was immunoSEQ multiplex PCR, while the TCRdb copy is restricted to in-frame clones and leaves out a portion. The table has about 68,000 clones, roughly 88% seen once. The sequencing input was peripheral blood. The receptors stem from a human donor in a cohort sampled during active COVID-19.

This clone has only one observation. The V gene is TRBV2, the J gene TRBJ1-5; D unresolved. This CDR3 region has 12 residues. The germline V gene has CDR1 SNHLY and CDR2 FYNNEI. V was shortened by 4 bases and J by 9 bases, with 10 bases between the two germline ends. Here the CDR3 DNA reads TGTGCCAGCAGTGTCGCCCGGGGGCCCCAGCATTTT. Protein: CASSVARGPQHF.

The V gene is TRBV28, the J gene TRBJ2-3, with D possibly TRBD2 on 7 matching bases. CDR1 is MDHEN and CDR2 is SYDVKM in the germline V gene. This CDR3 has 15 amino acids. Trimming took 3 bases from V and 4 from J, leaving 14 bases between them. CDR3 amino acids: CASSLEGGPSDTQYF. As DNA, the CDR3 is TGTGCCAGCAGTTTGGAGGGGGGGCCGTCAGATACGCAGTATTTT.

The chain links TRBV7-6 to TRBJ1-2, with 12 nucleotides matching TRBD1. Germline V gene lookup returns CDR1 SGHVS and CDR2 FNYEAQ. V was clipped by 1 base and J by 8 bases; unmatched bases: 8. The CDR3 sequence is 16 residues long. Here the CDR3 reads CASSLGPGTGGGGYTF. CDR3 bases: TGTGCCAGCAGCTTAGGACCCGGGACAGGGGGCGGGGGCTACACCTTC.

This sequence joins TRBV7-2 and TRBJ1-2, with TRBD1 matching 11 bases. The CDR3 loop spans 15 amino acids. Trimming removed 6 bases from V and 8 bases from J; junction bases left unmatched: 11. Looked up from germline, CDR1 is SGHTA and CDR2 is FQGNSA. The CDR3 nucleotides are TGTGCCAGCAGGGGACCTGGACAGGGGGCGAAGGGCTACACCTTC. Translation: CASRGPGQGAKGYTF. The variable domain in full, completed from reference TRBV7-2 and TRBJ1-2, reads GAGVSQSPSNKVTEKGKDVELRCDPISGHTALYWYRQSLGQGLEFLIYFQGNSAPDKSGLPSDRFSAERTGGSVSTLTIQRTQQEDSAVYLCASRGPGQGAKGYTFGSGTRLTVV.